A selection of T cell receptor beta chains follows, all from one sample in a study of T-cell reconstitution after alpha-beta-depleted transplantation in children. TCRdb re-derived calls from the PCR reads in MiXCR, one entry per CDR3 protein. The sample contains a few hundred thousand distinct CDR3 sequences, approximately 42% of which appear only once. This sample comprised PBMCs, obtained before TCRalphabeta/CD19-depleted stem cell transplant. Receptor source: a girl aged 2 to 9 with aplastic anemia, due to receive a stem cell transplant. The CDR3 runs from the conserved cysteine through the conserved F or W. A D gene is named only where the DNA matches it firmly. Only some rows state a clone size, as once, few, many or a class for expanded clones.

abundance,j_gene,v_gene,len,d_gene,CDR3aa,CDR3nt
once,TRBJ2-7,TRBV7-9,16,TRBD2,CASSSSTSGRLYEQYF,TGTGCCAGCAGCTCGTCGACTAGCGGGAGGCTATACGAGCAGTACTTC
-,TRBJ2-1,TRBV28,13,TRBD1,CASGTGFVNEQFF,TGTGCCAGCGGGACAGGGTTTGTCAATGAGCAGTTCTTC
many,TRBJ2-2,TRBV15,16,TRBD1,CATSEYRGLNTGELFF,TGTGCCACCAGCGAATACAGGGGGTTGAACACCGGGGAGCTGTTTTTT
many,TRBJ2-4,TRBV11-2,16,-,CASSLSRPGTKNIQYF,TGTGCCAGCAGCTTATCACGGCCGGGTACCAAAAACATTCAGTACTTC
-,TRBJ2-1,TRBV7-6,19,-,CASSLDWGLDVGSYNEQFF,TGTGCCAGCAGCTTAGATTGGGGCCTGGACGTAGGCTCCTACAATGAGCAGTTCTTC
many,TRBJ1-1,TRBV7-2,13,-,CASSLGGATEAFF,TGTGCCAGCAGCTTAGGAGGGGCCACTGAAGCTTTCTTT
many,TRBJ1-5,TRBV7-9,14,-,CASSFSEGNQPQHF,TGTGCCAGCAGCTTCTCCGAGGGCAATCAGCCCCAGCATTTT
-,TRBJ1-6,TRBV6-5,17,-,CASSYGGVGRYNSPLHF,TGTGCCAGCAGTTACGGAGGGGTTGGGAGATATAATTCACCCCTCCACTTT
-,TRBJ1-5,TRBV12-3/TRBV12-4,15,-,CASSYDSPGNQPQHF,TGTGCCAGCAGTTACGACAGTCCGGGCAATCAGCCCCAGCATTTT
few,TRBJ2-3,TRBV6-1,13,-,CASSEARAAAQYF,TGTGCCAGCAGTGAAGCGAGGGCGGCCGCGCAGTATTTT
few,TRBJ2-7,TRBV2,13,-,CAREEISSYEQYF,TGTGCCAGGGAAGAGATTAGCTCCTACGAGCAGTACTTC
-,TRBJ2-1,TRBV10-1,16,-,CASSAPNTGLWNEQFF,TGCGCCAGCAGTGCGCCTAACACGGGGTTGTGGAATGAGCAGTTCTTC
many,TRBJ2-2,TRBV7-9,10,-,CASSTGELFF,TGTGCCAGCAGCACCGGAGAGCTGTTTTTT
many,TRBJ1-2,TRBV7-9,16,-,CASSAPGTWGNYGYTF,TGTGCCAGCAGCGCACCCGGGACGTGGGGGAACTATGGCTACACCTTC
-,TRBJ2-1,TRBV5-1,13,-,CASSPVQGNEQFF,TGCGCCAGCAGCCCGGTGCAAGGAAATGAGCAGTTCTTC
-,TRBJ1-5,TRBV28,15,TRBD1,CASSLRDRAYQPQHF,TGTGCCAGCAGTTTAAGGGACAGGGCCTATCAGCCCCAGCATTTT
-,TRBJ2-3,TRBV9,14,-,CASSAESITDTQYF,TGTGCCAGCAGCGCCGAGTCTATCACAGATACGCAGTATTTT
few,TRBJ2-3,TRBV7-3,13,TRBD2,CASSFDPGGTQYF,TGTGCCAGCAGCTTTGATCCCGGGGGGACGCAGTATTTT
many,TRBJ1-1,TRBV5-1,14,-,CASSLAAGLTEAFF,TGCGCCAGCAGCTTGGCTGCAGGCCTCACTGAAGCTTTCTTT
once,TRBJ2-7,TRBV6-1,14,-,CASSPRVMSYEQYF,TGTGCCAGCAGCCCGCGGGTCATGTCCTACGAGCAGTACTTC
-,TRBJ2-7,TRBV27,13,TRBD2,CASRGFVAGKQYF,TGTGCCAGCAGGGGATTCGTAGCGGGAAAGCAGTACTTC
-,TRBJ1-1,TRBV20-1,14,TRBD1,CSARQGASDTEAFF,TGCAGTGCGCGACAGGGGGCAAGCGACACTGAAGCTTTCTTT
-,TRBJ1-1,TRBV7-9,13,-,CASSPRRDTEAFF,TGTGCCAGCAGCCCCCGGAGGGACACTGAAGCTTTCTTT
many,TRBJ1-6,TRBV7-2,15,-,CASSLEGGVGSPLHF,TGTGCCAGCAGCCTAGAGGGAGGGGTGGGCTCACCCCTCCACTTT
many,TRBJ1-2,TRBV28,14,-,CASSPPYTGIGYTF,TGTGCCAGCAGCCCGCCCTACACAGGAATTGGCTACACCTTC
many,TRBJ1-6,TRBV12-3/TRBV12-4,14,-,CASSSTGLHSPLHF,TGTGCCAGCAGTTCTACAGGGTTACATTCACCCCTCCACTTT
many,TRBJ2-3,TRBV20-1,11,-,CSARVADTQYF,TGCAGTGCTAGAGTGGCCGATACGCAGTATTTT
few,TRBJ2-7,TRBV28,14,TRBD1,CASRSHRGPYEQYF,TGTGCCAGCAGGTCCCACAGGGGGCCCTACGAGCAGTACTTC
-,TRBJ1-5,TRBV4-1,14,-,CASSPRDTYQPQHF,TGCGCCAGCAGCCCAAGGGACACATATCAGCCCCAGCATTTT
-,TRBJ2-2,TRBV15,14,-,CATSSISRAGELFF,TGTGCCACCAGCAGTATATCCAGAGCCGGGGAGCTGTTTTTT
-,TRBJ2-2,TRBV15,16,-,CATSREGGSYTGELFF,TGTGCCACCAGCAGAGAAGGCGGATCATACACCGGGGAGCTGTTTTTT
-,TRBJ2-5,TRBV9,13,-,CASSIGGQETQYF,TGTGCCAGCAGCATCGGCGGCCAAGAGACCCAGTACTTC
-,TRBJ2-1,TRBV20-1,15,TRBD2,CSASPTSGIYNEQFF,TGCAGTGCTAGTCCCACTAGCGGCATCTACAATGAGCAGTTCTTC
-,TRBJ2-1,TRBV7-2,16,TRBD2,CASSRTSGGLYNEQFF,TGTGCCAGCAGCCGGACTAGCGGGGGTCTTTACAATGAGCAGTTCTTC
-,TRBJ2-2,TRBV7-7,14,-,CASSSSADTGELFF,TGTGCCAGCAGCTCCTCTGCTGACACCGGGGAGCTGTTTTTT
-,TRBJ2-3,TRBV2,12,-,CASTVSTDTQYF,TGTGCCAGCACCGTTAGCACAGATACGCAGTATTTT
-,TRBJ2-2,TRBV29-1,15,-,CSVEDGLSNTGELFF,TGCAGCGTGGAGGATGGACTGTCGAACACCGGGGAGCTGTTTTTT
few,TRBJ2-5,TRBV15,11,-,CATSSRETQYF,TGTGCCACCAGCAGTAGAGAGACCCAGTACTTC
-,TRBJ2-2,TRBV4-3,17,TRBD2,CASSQELAGGPGGELFF,TGCGCCAGCAGCCAAGAACTAGCGGGAGGGCCCGGCGGGGAGCTGTTTTTT
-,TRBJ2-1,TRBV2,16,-,CASTVRRDSGHNEQFF,TGTGCCAGCACTGTCAGGCGGGACTCCGGTCATAATGAGCAGTTCTTC
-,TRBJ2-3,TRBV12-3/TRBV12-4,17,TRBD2,CASSPTSGGVKTDTQYF,TGTGCCAGCAGTCCGACTAGCGGGGGGGTGAAGACAGATACGCAGTATTTT
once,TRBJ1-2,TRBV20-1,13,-,CSAREGSFYGYTF,TGCAGTGCTAGAGAAGGGTCCTTCTATGGCTACACCTTC
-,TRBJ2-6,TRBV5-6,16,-,CASSLPQGPGANVLTF,TGTGCCAGCAGCTTGCCACAGGGCCCTGGGGCCAACGTCCTGACTTTC
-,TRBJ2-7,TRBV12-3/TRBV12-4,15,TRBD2,CASRYGTSSSYEQYF,TGTGCCAGCAGGTACGGGACTAGCTCCTCCTACGAGCAGTACTTC